A single sample gave rise to the 23 T cell receptor beta chains below, sequenced in a study of blood T cell repertoires in COVID-19. TCRdb's copy holds only in-frame clones and misses some; the assay was immunoSEQ multiplex PCR. Among about 36,000 clones listed, 75% to 90% were seen once. The sample taken for sequencing was peripheral blood. These receptors all stem from a human donor in a cohort sampled during active or convalescent COVID-19. The donor label of this sample is uncertain.

The CDR3 DNA follows: TGCGCCAGCAGCTTGGCGGGACAGGGGTACGAGCAGTACTTC. This sequence encodes CASSLAGQGYEQYF. The chain uses TRBV5-1 and TRBJ2-7; 10 positions agree with TRBD1. This CDR3 has 14 amino acids. Trimming at V came to 0 bases and at J to 4 bases, leaving 1 base not matched to a gene. Per germline, CDR1 SGHRS and CDR2 YFSETQ.

The chain couples TRBV6-2 or TRBV6-3 to TRBJ2-5; perhaps TRBD2 as D (6 bases). Trimming pared 2 bases from V and 1 base from J, leaving 20 bases between. The CDR3 length is 18 residues. Germline V lookup: CDR1 MNHEY, CDR2 SVGEGT. The CDR3 loop reads CASSYAALTRGAQETQYF. CDR3 DNA: TGTGCCAGCAGTTACGCCGCCTTGACTAGAGGGGCCCAAGAGACCCAGTACTTC.

This chain uses TRBV19 with TRBJ1-6, with D uncertain. This CDR3 has 12 amino acids. V was cut by 3 bases and J by 9 bases, with 6 bases left in between. Germline V CDR1 and CDR2: LNHDA, SQIVND (reference sequence). The CDR3 reads CASSIEGSPLHF. CDR3 bases: TGTGCCAGTAGTATCGAGGGTTCACCCCTCCACTTT.

The chain is built from TRBV7-6 and TRBJ2-2, with 9 bases fitting TRBD2. Germline trimming cut 5 bases from V and 4 bases from J; bases unmatched to any gene: 8. This CDR3 has 16 amino acids. Germline values: CDR1 SGHVS, CDR2 FNYEAQ. The CDR3 DNA reads TGTGCCAGCAGCCCCTTAGCGGGAGAGGGCACCGGGGAGCTGTTTTTT. Translated: CASSPLAGEGTGELFF.

This clone came up once. The genes are TRBV27 and TRBJ2-7, with D perhaps TRBD2 (6 bases). V was clipped by 4 bases and J by 5 bases, with 15 bases between them. This CDR3 is 14 amino acids long. The germline CDR1 and CDR2 sequences are MNHEY and SMNVEV (reference sequence). The chain's CDR3 is CASSSTTRGHEQYF. In DNA, the CDR3 is TGTGCCAGCAGTTCGACGACTAGGGGCCACGAGCAGTACTTC.

V and J are TRBV30 and TRBJ2-4; 8 bases align to TRBD2. Germline CDR1 GTSNPN, CDR2 SVGIG (reference sequence). The CDR3 totals 15 residues. Unmatched junction bases numbered 10, after V lost 4 bases and J lost 5 bases. The CDR3 coding sequence is TGTGCCTGGAATTACCGCGGGGGGCGCGAAAACATTCAGTACTTC. This sequence encodes CAWNYRGGRENIQYF. The whole variable domain, filled in from reference TRBV30 and TRBJ2-4, reads SQTIHQWPATLVQPVGSPLSLECTVEGTSNPNLYWYRQAAGRGLQLLFYSVGIGQISSEVPQNLSASRPQDRQFILSSKKLLLSDSGFYLCAWNYRGGRENIQYFGAGTRLSVL.

This clone was counted a single time. The chain recombines TRBV5-1 with TRBJ1-1, with D hard to call. Germline CDR1 is SGHRS and CDR2 is YFSETQ. This CDR3 has 14 amino acids. Trimming stripped 0 bases from V and 1 base from J, with 7 bases between. CDR3 region: CASSLGAANTEAFF. The CDR3 nucleotides read TGCGCCAGCAGCTTGGGAGCGGCGAACACTGAAGCTTTCTTT.

The gene calls are TRBV7-2 and TRBJ2-5, with 11 bases that match TRBD2. CDR1 is SGHTA and CDR2 is FQGNSA in the germline V gene. V lost 5 bases, J lost 3 bases, and 5 bases stayed unmatched. The CDR3 extends over 15 amino acids. The CDR3 nucleotides read TGTGCCAGCAGCGCCAGACTAGCGGGAAAAGAGACCCAGTACTTC. Protein product: CASSARLAGKETQYF.

This chain joins TRBV18 and TRBJ2-7; 10 bases are a match to TRBD2. The length of the CDR3 is 15 residues. The germline V gene has CDR1 KGHSH and CDR2 LQKENI. V shed 6 bases, J shed 0 bases, and the junction held 5 bases outside the gene matches. Here the CDR3 reads CASSPGTSVSYEQYF. CDR3 DNA sequence: TGTGCCAGCTCGCCCGGGACTAGCGTCTCCTACGAGCAGTACTTC.

This sequence joins TRBV2 and TRBJ2-2, with a possible D match to TRBD1 (5 bases). The V gene's germline CDR1 is SNHLY and CDR2 FYNNEI. V dropped 4 bases and J dropped 2 bases, with 11 bases sitting between them. The CDR3 is 15 amino acids. CDR3 sequence reads: CASSGGGSNTGELFF. CDR3 bases: TGTGCCAGCAGTGGGGGCGGCTCTAACACCGGGGAGCTGTTTTTT.

The chain employs TRBV5-8 and TRBJ2-7; unclear D gene. The length of the CDR3 is 15 residues. Deletions cut 4 bases from V and 3 bases from J, with 17 bases between. Germline values: CDR1 SGHTS, CDR2 YDEGEE. CDR3 nucleotides: TGTGCCAGCAGCGGCCCAACCAGAGGCCTCTACGAGCAGTACTTC. Encoded protein: CASSGPTRGLYEQYF.

The V gene is TRBV5-1, the J gene TRBJ2-1; 15 bases agree with TRBD2. Germline V gene lookup returns CDR1 SGHRS and CDR2 YFSETQ. The CDR3 runs to 16 residues. Unmatched junction bases numbered 3, after V lost 4 bases and J lost 4 bases. CDR3 in DNA: TGCGCCAGCAGCCTAGGACTAGCGGGAGGGTACAATGAGCAGTTCTTC. It encodes CASSLGLAGGYNEQFF. The full variable domain, its missing parts supplied by reference TRBV5-1 and TRBJ2-1, is KAGVTQTPRYLIKTRGQQVTLSCSPISGHRSVSWYQQTPGQGLQFLFEYFSETQRNKGNFPGRFSGRQFSNSRSEMNVSTLELGDSALYLCASSLGLAGGYNEQFFGPGTRLTVL.

Worth noting for this clone: The junction and the germline gene differ at one end; a read error may be behind it. The J gene is TRBJ2-3, the V gene TRBV3-1 (or the pseudogene TRBV3-2), with a tentative D call TRBD2 (5 bases). Per germline, CDR1 LGHDT and CDR2 YNNKEL (reference sequence). This CDR3 is 16 amino acids long. CDR3 protein: CASSQEERGSRDTQYF. In nucleotides, the CDR3 is TGTGCCAGCAGCCAAGAAGAGAGAGGGAGCAGAGATACGCAGTATTTT.

The gene calls are TRBV5-5 and TRBJ2-3; the match to TRBD2 covers 9 bases. Trimming took 0 bases from V and 6 from J; bases not matched to a gene: 8. Per germline, CDR1 SGHKS and CDR2 YYEKEE (reference sequence). The CDR3 is 16 residues long. CDR3 region: CASSLAVAGDGDTQYF. The CDR3 DNA follows: TGTGCCAGCAGCTTGGCGGTAGCGGGAGATGGGGATACGCAGTATTTT.

The J gene is TRBJ1-1, the V gene TRBV4-3, with a tentative D call TRBD1 (5 bases). The germline V gene has CDR1 LGHNA and CDR2 YSLEER. V was pared by 1 base and J by 3 bases, with 12 bases between. The CDR3 sequence is 15 residues long. The CDR3 DNA reads TGCGCCAGCAGCCAAGTCGCGGGGCGGCACACTGAAGCTTTCTTT. Protein: CASSQVAGRHTEAFF.

The V gene is TRBV7-3, the J gene TRBJ1-1; D gene uncertain. Germline lookup yields CDR1 SGHTA and CDR2 FQGTGA. The CDR3 totals 13 residues. The V end was cut by 3 bases, the J end by 0 bases, with 5 bases between. The CDR3 nucleotides read TGTGCCAGCAGCTTCGGGATGAACACTGAAGCTTTCTTT. Translated: CASSFGMNTEAFF. Supplemented by reference TRBV7-3 and TRBJ1-1, the full variable domain reads GAGVSQTPSNKVTEKGKYVELRCDPISGHTALYWYRQSLGQGPEFLIYFQGTGAADDSGLPNDRFFAVRPEGSVSTLKIQRTERGDSAVYLCASSFGMNTEAFFGQGTRLTVV.

This clone turned up a few times. The chain has TRBV5-6 and TRBJ2-7, with 8 bases that match TRBD2. The CDR3 length is 16 residues. Germline CDR1 and CDR2: SGHDT and YYEEEE. With 0 bases clipped from V and 6 bases from J, the junction kept 11 bases outside the gene matches. The CDR3 region has the DNA TGTGCCAGCAGCTTGGCTGGTAGCGGGATAATAGGCGAGCAGTACTTC. Amino acid sequence: CASSLAGSGIIGEQYF.

The chain couples TRBV14 to TRBJ2-3; TRBD2 matches at 11 bases. V was pared by 4 bases and J by 0 bases, with 3 bases of the junction left unmatched. This CDR3 comprises 16 residues. Germline lookup yields CDR1 SGHDN and CDR2 FVKESK. The CDR3 coding sequence is TGTGCCAGCAGCCGACTAGCGGGGTTAAGCACAGATACGCAGTATTTT. Its translation: CASSRLAGLSTDTQYF.

The chain is built from TRBV18 and TRBJ1-2; D is unclear. V shed 3 bases and J shed 6 bases, with 11 bases lying between them. The germline gives CDR1 KGHSH, CDR2 LQKENI. The CDR3 runs 13 residues. CDR3 sequence reads: CASSPQVYNGYTF. CDR3 DNA sequence: TGTGCCAGCTCACCGCAGGTTTATAATGGCTACACCTTC.

The chain joins TRBV3-1 (or the pseudogene TRBV3-2) to TRBJ2-7; D uncertain. The CDR3 extends over 16 amino acids. Germline CDR1 LGHDT, CDR2 YNNKEL (reference sequence). The germline V and J ends were trimmed by 3 bases and 6 bases, with 21 bases remaining between them. In DNA form, the CDR3 reads TGTGCCAGCAGCCAGTCCCCACTGGGCCCCGTGGGCGAGCAGTACTTC. Translated: CASSQSPLGPVGEQYF.

This clone has just one count. The chain links TRBV18 to TRBJ1-1; 8 nucleotides align to TRBD1. The ends lost 4 bases at V and 1 base at J; junction bases unmatched: 8. This CDR3 spans 16 amino acids. From germline, CDR1 is KGHSH and CDR2 LQKENI. In DNA, the CDR3 is TGTGCCAGCTCACAATCAGGGGGCGCACAGAACACTGAAGCTTTCTTT. Residues: CASSQSGGAQNTEAFF.

The chain uses TRBV7-9 and TRBJ2-5; TRBD2 matches at 10 bases. V dropped 5 bases and J dropped 4; count of bases not matched to a gene: 7. CDR3 length: 15 amino acids. Per germline, CDR1 SEHNR and CDR2 FQNEAQ (reference sequence). The DNA of the CDR3 is TGTGCCAGCAGCCCCATAGCGGGAGGAGGAGAGACCCAGTACTTC. As protein: CASSPIAGGGETQYF. The full variable domain, with the rest looked up from reference TRBV7-9 and TRBJ2-5, is DTGVSQNPRHKITKRGQNVTFRCDPISEHNRLYWYRQTLGQGPEFLTYFQNEAQLEKSRLLSDRFSAERPKGSFSTLEIQRTEQGDSAMYLCASSPIAGGGETQYFGPGTRLLVL.

The rearrangement links TRBV7-9 to TRBJ2-1; D perhaps matches TRBD2 (5 bases). The CDR3 covers 15 residues. Germline V gene data show CDR1 as SEHNR and CDR2 as FQNEAQ (reference sequence). V was cut by 2 bases and J by 5 bases, with 13 bases left in between. Here the CDR3 reads CASSLRGEGNNEQFF. DNA for the CDR3: TGTGCCAGCAGCTTACGGGGAGAGGGCAACAATGAGCAGTTCTTC.